The clone carrying this T cell receptor beta chain was picked up a small number of times. These data are taken from a study of Ad26.COV2.S vaccination and SARS-CoV-2 variants. As for the study in general: Ad26.COV2.S given intramuscularly, once or twice 56 days apart.

The CDR3 is 14 amino acids. The V and J ends lost 5 bases and 3 bases, in that order; junction bases with no gene match: 5. CDR1 is MDHEN, CDR2 SYDVKM, per germline. Treatment specified: some 20 received Ad26.COV2.S at low or high dose, single or two shots; 5 received placebo; per-sample allocation not given. Day 63 after the first injection of vaccine or placebo was the sampling time. An adult donor aged 18-55 years was enrolled in Boston. The assay was immunoSEQ multiplex PCR, and TCRdb's table has in-frame clones only and misses some. Among approximately 460,000 clones listed, 89% were seen once. The chain combines TRBV28 with TRBJ1-2; TRBD1 matches 8 bases. The sample consisted of peripheral blood, taken in a trial of Ad26.COV2.S vaccine versus placebo. This TCR was sampled from a person between 18 and 65 years old who received the Ad26.COV2.S COVID-19 vaccine or a placebo. CDR3 amino acids: CASSPGTGHYGYTF. The CDR3 coding sequence is TGTGCCAGCAGTCCCGGGACAGGACACTATGGCTACACCTTC.